This T cell receptor beta chain was obtained from a study of blood T cell repertoires in COVID-19. Whole-study context: COVID-19 samples, acute and convalescent, were from the United States, Italy and Spain. The analysed material was cDNA or gDNA that came from T cells, B-cell-depleted T cells, or PBMCs.

With V trimmed by 3 bases and J by 4 bases, 5 bases remained unmatched. This CDR3 spans 14 amino acids. The germline gives CDR1 MDHEN, CDR2 SYDVKM. In the authors' methods: The assay estimated nucleated cells by amplifying reference gene primers. The assay was immunoSEQ multiplex PCR, and TCRdb's table has in-frame clones only and misses some. V and J calls and clone size are copied from that table; D and trimming were computed from the DNA. The sample gives about 240,000 clones, around 82% of which show up once; 4.7% is in the top ten. Sequencing was performed on peripheral blood. J is TRBJ1-2 and V is TRBV28; 7 bases are shared with TRBD1. This sequence originates from a woman in her seventies with acute or convalescent COVID-19. CDR3 DNA sequence: TGTGCCAGCAGTTTGACAGGGTACAGCTATGGCTACACCTTC. Translation gives CASSLTGYSYGYTF.